This TCR beta chain emerged from a study of chemoradiotherapy in HPV16-positive cancers. Study details: Candidate HPV-specific clones and shared TCR motifs came from two HPV16-positive patients. The study, taken as a whole, reports: Candidate HPV-specific clones and E7-related TCR motifs grew in tumor during treatment. For HPV16-positive patients, expanding HPV-responsive T cells associated with longer recurrence-free survival.

On this clone: Its target is not known.

Samples were taken several times over chemoradiotherapy. This CDR3 region has 11 residues. CDR1 is GTSNPN and CDR2 is SVGIG in the germline V gene (reference sequence). The ends were cut back, 0 bases at V and 7 bases at J, with 7 bases in the middle. Method: immunoSEQ multiplex PCR; TCRdb's copy keeps in-frame clones and lacks some. Among 14,000 or so clones listed, less than 70% were seen once. This receptor was identified in a human donor with HPV-associated anogenital cancer. The rearrangement links TRBV30 to TRBJ2-7; no reliable D call. This sample was taken from a patient who underwent chemoradiotherapy. CDR3 nucleotide sequence: TGTGCCTGGAGTGTATTAGATGAGCAGTACTTC. The encoded protein is CAWSVLDEQYF.